These T cell receptor beta chains were read from a single sample in a study of spatial heterogeneity in lung cancer. MiXCR, applied by TCRdb to the 5' RACE reads, yields one record per CDR3 protein. This sample has around 87,000 distinct CDR3 sequences; more than 10% occur once, and the top ten carry over 40%. The sequenced sample was PBMCs, obtained at surgery. Receptors were obtained from a male donor with early-stage non-small cell lung cancer. Both conserved end residues are part of each CDR3. The order of the fields is V gene, clone size, J gene, D gene, CDR3 protein, CDR3 DNA. A D gene is named only where the DNA matches it firmly. Only some rows state a clone size, as once, few, many or a class for expanded clones.

V gene: TRBV29-1; clone size: many; J gene: TRBJ1-1; D gene: -; CDR3 protein: CSVERVSTEAFF; CDR3 DNA: TGCAGCGTTGAGAGGGTTTCGACTGAAGCTTTCTTT
V gene: TRBV28; clone size: -; J gene: TRBJ1-5; D gene: -; CDR3 protein: CASSTTGISQPQHF; CDR3 DNA: TGTGCCAGCAGTACTACAGGGATTTCTCAGCCCCAGCATTTT
V gene: TRBV25-1; clone size: -; J gene: TRBJ2-3; D gene: -; CDR3 protein: CASSDGGASPPDTQYF; CDR3 DNA: TGTGCCAGCAGTGATGGAGGGGCTTCCCCCCCAGATACGCAGTATTTT
V gene: TRBV20-1; clone size: -; J gene: TRBJ1-3; D gene: -; CDR3 protein: CSARGSGNTIYF; CDR3 DNA: TGCAGTGCTAGAGGGTCTGGAAACACCATATATTTT
V gene: TRBV20-1; clone size: few; J gene: TRBJ2-3; D gene: -; CDR3 protein: CSANRGGDTQYF; CDR3 DNA: TGCAGTGCAAACAGGGGAGGGGATACGCAGTATTTT
V gene: TRBV19; clone size: -; J gene: TRBJ2-1; D gene: -; CDR3 protein: CASSIYPAGSSYNEQFF; CDR3 DNA: TGTGCCAGTAGTATATACCCGGCGGGTAGCTCCTACAATGAGCAGTTCTTC
V gene: TRBV5-4; clone size: few; J gene: TRBJ2-5; D gene: -; CDR3 protein: CASSLMDETQYF; CDR3 DNA: TGTGCCAGCAGCCTTATGGACGAGACCCAGTACTTC
V gene: TRBV6-6; clone size: -; J gene: TRBJ2-4; D gene: -; CDR3 protein: CASRGEGGKNIQYF; CDR3 DNA: TGTGCCAGCAGGGGGGAGGGGGGCAAAAACATTCAGTACTTC
V gene: TRBV12-3/TRBV12-4; clone size: many; J gene: TRBJ1-1; D gene: -; CDR3 protein: CASSLVGVGATEAFF; CDR3 DNA: TGTGCCAGCAGTTTAGTTGGGGTGGGGGCCACTGAAGCTTTCTTT
V gene: TRBV2; clone size: -; J gene: TRBJ2-5; D gene: -; CDR3 protein: CASSKQGQETQYF; CDR3 DNA: TGTGCCAGCAGTAAACAGGGACAAGAGACCCAGTACTTC
V gene: TRBV12-3/TRBV12-4; clone size: few; J gene: TRBJ2-3; D gene: TRBD1; CDR3 protein: CASSEDRAWTDTQYF; CDR3 DNA: TGTGCCAGCAGTGAAGACAGGGCGTGGACAGATACGCAGTATTTT
V gene: TRBV12-3/TRBV12-4; clone size: -; J gene: TRBJ1-6; D gene: TRBD1; CDR3 protein: CASSVGQGAASPLHF; CDR3 DNA: TGTGCCAGCAGTGTGGGACAGGGGGCAGCGTCACCCCTCCACTTT